These 10 T cell receptor beta chains originate from one sample sequenced in a study of blood T cells in healthy people across ages (dated by TCRdb to between 2015 and 2017). The library came from 5' RACE. The reads were generated on an Illumina HiSeq 2500. A second PCR of roughly 7 to 11 cycles was performed with a sample-barcoded 5' primer and a J-beta primer mix. TCRdb trimmed the raw reads at Q25, called clones with MiXCR and kept productive beta chains. When rows share a CDR3 protein, they turn into one entry using the most common DNA and genes. This sample holds about 1,800,000 distinct CDR3 sequences; 28% were observed only once. The ten top clones hold roughly 8.2% of the sample. Sequencing was done on a sample of blood. These receptors all stem from a woman in her 30s in good health.

The chain carries TRBV5-1 and TRBJ2-1; D is perhaps TRBD1 or TRBD2 (5 bases each). This CDR3 contains 15 residues. Germline V lookup: CDR1 SGHRS, CDR2 YFSETQ. The V end was cut by 4 bases, the J end by 6 bases, with 17 bases between. CDR3 DNA sequence: TGCGCCAGCAGCCGGCTGGGGGATGGAGGCAATGAGCAGTTCTTC. Its protein is CASSRLGDGGNEQFF.

V and J are TRBV5-1 and TRBJ2-5; 8 bases line up with TRBD2. The CDR3 consists of 14 residues. V lost 3 bases to trimming and J lost 1 base; unmatched junction nucleotides: 2. Per the germline V gene, CDR1 is SGHRS and CDR2 is YFSETQ. CDR3 coding DNA: TGCGCCAGCAGCTGCACTAGCGGCCAAGAGACCCAGTACTTC. Translated: CASSCTSGQETQYF. Full variable domain (rest looked up from reference TRBV5-1 and TRBJ2-5): KAGVTQTPRYLIKTRGQQVTLSCSPISGHRSVSWYQQTPGQGLQFLFEYFSETQRNKGNFPGRFSGRQFSNSRSEMNVSTLELGDSALYLCASSCTSGQETQYFGPGTRLLVL.

This clonotype has at least ten counts. The rearrangement links TRBV20-1 to TRBJ1-1; no clear D gene. This CDR3 has 10 residues. Germline V gene lookup returns CDR1 DFQATT and CDR2 SNEGSKA (reference sequence). Trimming pared 7 bases from V and 6 bases from J, leaving 9 bases between. CDR3 residues: CSGCWAEAFF. CDR3 nucleotide sequence: TGCAGTGGGTGCTGGGCTGAAGCTTTCTTT.

In its sample, this clonotype was seen many times. The chain is built from TRBV6-6 and TRBJ2-7, with a weak D call TRBD2 (6 bases). The CDR3 has 15 amino acids. Trimming removed 5 bases from V and 8 bases from J, with 22 bases in between. Germline lookup yields CDR1 MNHNY and CDR2 SVGAGI (reference sequence). The CDR3 sequence: CASSARDFGEGKQYF. The CDR3 region has the DNA TGTGCCAGCAGTGCCCGGGACTTTGGGGAAGGGAAGCAGTACTTC.

J is TRBJ1-2 and V is TRBV4-3; the match to TRBD1 covers 7 bases. Germline-derived CDR1 and CDR2 are LGHNA and YSLEER. The junction had 14 bases not matched to a gene; V was cut back by 1 base and J by 3 bases. The CDR3 is 18 amino acids. Written as DNA, the CDR3 is TGCGCCAGCAGCCAAGTTAGTAGACAAGACAGGGCTGACTATGGCTACACCTTC. As protein: CASSQVSRQDRADYGYTF.

This clonotype was counted a few times. The CDR3 loop reads CASSSSGGIPGLHF. The CDR3 DNA reads as TGTGCCAGCAGTTCCAGCGGGGGAATCCCGGGGCTCCACTTT. The chain joins TRBV11-2 to TRBJ1-6, with D perhaps matching TRBD1 (5 bases). V lost 6 bases, J lost 16 bases, and 22 bases lay in between. The germline gives CDR1 SGHAT, CDR2 FQNNGV. The CDR3 consists of 14 residues.

Details on this clonotype: One base away lies a much larger clone, so this may be a sequencing read error. The rearrangement joins TRBV6-6 to TRBJ2-5, with TRBD2 as a possible D gene (6 bases). Germline V gene lookup returns CDR1 MNHNY and CDR2 SVGAGI (reference sequence). Trimming took 4 bases from V and 11 from J, leaving 20 bases between them. The CDR3 extends over 14 amino acids. The CDR3 DNA sequence: TGTGCCAGCAGTTCTCCGGGACTTCACAATGAGCAGTACTTC. Translating gives CASSSPGLHNEQYF.

At least ten counts were recorded for this clonotype. The chain combines TRBV20-1 with TRBJ2-5; either TRBD1 or TRBD2 may supply D (5 bases each). V shed 3 bases and J shed 2 bases, with 10 bases lying between them. The CDR3 runs to 13 residues. Looked up from germline, CDR1 is DFQATT and CDR2 is SNEGSKA (reference sequence). CDR3 loop: CSASPGLQETQYF. The CDR3 region has the DNA TGCAGTGCTAGCCCGGGGCTTCAAGAGACCCAGTACTTC.

The gene calls are TRBV12-3 or TRBV12-4 and TRBJ2-2, with a tentative D call TRBD2 (6 bases). Trimming took off 8 bases at V and 5 bases at J, with 24 bases between the two ends. The CDR3 spans 17 residues. As DNA, the CDR3 is TGTGCCAGCTCAGTCAATCAGGGCTTGGCGGGGACCGGGGAGCTGTTTTTT. As protein: CASSVNQGLAGTGELFF.

The V call is TRBV28, the J call TRBJ1-2, with D possibly TRBD1 on 5 matching bases. Trimming stripped 7 bases from V and 7 bases from J, with 16 bases between. CDR3 length: 13 residues. Germline V gene lookup returns CDR1 MDHEN and CDR2 SYDVKM. CDR3 sequence: CASIGAASSGYTF. Written as DNA, the CDR3 is TGTGCCAGCATCGGGGCCGCTTCGAGTGGCTACACCTTC.